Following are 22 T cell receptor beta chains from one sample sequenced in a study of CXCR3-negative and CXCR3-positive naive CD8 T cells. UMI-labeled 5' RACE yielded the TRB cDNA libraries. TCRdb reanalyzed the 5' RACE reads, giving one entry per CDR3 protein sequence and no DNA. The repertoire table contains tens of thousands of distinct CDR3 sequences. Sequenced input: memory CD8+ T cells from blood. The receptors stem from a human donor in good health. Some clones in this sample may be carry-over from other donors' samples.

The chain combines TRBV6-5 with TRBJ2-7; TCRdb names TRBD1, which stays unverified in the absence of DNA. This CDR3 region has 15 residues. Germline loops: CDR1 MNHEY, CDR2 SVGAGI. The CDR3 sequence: CASSLIGTGTYEQYF.

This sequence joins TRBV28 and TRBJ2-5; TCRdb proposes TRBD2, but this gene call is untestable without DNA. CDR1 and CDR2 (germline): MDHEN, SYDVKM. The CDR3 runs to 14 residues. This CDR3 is CASSSRLRQETQYF.

CDR3 protein: CASSVAGGQSYEQYF. The V call is TRBV28, the J call TRBJ2-7; TCRdb gives TRBD2 as the D gene, but with no DNA this cannot be confirmed. This CDR3 has 15 amino acids. Germline-derived CDR1 and CDR2 are MDHEN and SYDVKM.

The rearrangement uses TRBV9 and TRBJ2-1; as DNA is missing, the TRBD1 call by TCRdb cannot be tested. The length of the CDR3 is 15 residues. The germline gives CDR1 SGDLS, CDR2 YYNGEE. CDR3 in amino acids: CATNRVQGSYNEQFF.

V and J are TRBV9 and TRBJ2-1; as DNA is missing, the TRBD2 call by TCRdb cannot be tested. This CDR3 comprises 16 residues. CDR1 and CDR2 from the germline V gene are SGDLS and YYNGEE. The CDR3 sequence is CASSVVAGGIRNEQFF.

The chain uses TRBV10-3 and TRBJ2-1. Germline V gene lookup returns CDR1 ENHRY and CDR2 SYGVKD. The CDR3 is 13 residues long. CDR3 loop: CAISEFRLNEQFF.

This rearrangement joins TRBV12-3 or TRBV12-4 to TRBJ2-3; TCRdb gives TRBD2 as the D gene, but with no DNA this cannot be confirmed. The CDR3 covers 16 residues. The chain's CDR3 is CASSTTSGGATDTQYF.

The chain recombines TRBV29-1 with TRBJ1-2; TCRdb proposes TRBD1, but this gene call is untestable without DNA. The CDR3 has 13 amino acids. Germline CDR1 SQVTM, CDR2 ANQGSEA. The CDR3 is CSVRGSVVDGYTF.

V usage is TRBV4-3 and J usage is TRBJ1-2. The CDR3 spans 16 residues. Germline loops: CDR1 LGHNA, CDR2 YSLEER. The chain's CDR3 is CASSQDSQRTNYGYTF.

The CDR3 region is CASSQGVTIFTGELFF. V is TRBV4-2 and J is TRBJ2-2. Germline V gene sequence: CDR1 LGHNA, CDR2 YNFKEQ. This CDR3 has 16 amino acids.

CDR3 amino acids: CSVELAGAAYNEQFF. V usage is TRBV29-1 and J usage is TRBJ2-1; the D call from TCRdb, TRBD2, cannot be confirmed without DNA. Germline-derived CDR1 and CDR2 are SQVTM and ANQGSEA. There are 15 residues in the CDR3.

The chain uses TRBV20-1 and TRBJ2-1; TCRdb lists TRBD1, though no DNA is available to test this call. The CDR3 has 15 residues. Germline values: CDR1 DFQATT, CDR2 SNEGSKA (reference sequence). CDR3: CSARPHSTGFNEQFF.

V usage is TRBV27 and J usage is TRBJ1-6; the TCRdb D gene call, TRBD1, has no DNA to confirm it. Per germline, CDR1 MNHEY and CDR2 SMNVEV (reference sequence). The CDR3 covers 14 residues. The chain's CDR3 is CASSLQGLNSPLHF.

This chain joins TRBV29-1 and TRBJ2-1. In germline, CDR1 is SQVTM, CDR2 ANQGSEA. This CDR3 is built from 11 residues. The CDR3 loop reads CSVVADNEQFF.

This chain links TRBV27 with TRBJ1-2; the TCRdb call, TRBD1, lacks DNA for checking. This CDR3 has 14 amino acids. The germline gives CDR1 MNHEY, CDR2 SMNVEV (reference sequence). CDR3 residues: CASSEGGQNYGYTF.

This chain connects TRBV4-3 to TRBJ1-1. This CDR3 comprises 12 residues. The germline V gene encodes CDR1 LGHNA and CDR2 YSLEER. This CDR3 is CASSQGDSEAFF.

CDR3 region: CASSWFVAAGQGTYEQYF. The rearrangement joins TRBV6-2 or TRBV6-3 to TRBJ2-7; the D call from TCRdb, TRBD1, cannot be confirmed without DNA. CDR1 and CDR2 from the germline V gene are MNHEY and SVGEGT. The CDR3 totals 18 residues.

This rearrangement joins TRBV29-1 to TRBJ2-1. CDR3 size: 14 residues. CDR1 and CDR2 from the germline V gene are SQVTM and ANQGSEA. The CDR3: CSVGGGSSYNEQFF.

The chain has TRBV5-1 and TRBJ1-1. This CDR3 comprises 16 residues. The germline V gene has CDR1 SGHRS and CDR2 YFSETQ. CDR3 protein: CASSLGFQAMNTEAFF.

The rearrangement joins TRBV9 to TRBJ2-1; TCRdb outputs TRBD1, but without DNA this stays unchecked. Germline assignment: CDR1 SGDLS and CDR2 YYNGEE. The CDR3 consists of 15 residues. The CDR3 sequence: CASSVAGGGVPEQFF.

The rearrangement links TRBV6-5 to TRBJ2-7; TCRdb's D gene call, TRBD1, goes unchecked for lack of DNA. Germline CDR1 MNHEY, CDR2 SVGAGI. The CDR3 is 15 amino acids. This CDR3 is CASSYSGTGGAEQYF.

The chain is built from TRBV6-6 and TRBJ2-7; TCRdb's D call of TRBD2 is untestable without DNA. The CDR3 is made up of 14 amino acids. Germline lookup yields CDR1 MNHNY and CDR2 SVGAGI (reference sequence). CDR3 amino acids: CASSPGIAGWEQYF.